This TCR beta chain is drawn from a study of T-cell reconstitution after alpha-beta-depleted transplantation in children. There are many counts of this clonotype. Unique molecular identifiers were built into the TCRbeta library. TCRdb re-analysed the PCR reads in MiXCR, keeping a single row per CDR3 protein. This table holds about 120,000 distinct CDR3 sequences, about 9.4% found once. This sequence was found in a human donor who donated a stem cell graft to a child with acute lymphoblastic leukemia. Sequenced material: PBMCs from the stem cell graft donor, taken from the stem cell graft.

The CDR3 nucleotides read TGCGCCAGCAGCTCGGGACTAGCGGGGGGCGTTAGCTCCTACGAGCAGTACTTC. This sequence encodes CASSSGLAGGVSSYEQYF. The J gene is TRBJ2-7, the V gene TRBV5-1, with 15 bases matching TRBD2. The CDR3 spans 18 residues. Germline lookup yields CDR1 SGHRS and CDR2 YFSETQ. Trimming cost V 3 bases and J 0 bases; bases outside gene matches: 7.